The 9 T cell receptor beta chains reported below all come from one sample, sequenced in a study of control samples from healthy donors and cancer patients. Sequenced by immunoSEQ multiplex PCR; TCRdb stores in-frame clones only, minus some. The table includes approximately 100,000 clones, over 65% detected once. The source material was blood. Source of these receptors: a woman aged 40 to 50 in good health.

CDR3 protein: CASSYHNRPASYGYTF. In nucleotides, the CDR3 is TGTGCCAGCAGTTACCATAACAGGCCGGCGAGCTATGGCTACACCTTC. The chain links TRBV6-5 to TRBJ1-2, with D possibly matching TRBD1 (5 bases). This CDR3 comprises 16 residues. Trimming took off 2 bases at V and 4 bases at J, with 17 bases between the two ends. Germline CDR1 and CDR2: MNHEY and SVGAGI.

The chain is built from TRBV7-2 and TRBJ2-5; 10 bases match TRBD2. Germline V CDR1 and CDR2: SGHTA, FQGNSA. V lost 5 bases, J lost 1 base, and 7 bases stayed unmatched. There are 16 residues in the CDR3. The CDR3 reads CASSRLAGDLQETQYF. The DNA of the CDR3 is TGTGCCAGCAGCCGCCTAGCGGGGGACCTCCAAGAGACCCAGTACTTC.

This clone was counted between two and nine times. The rearrangement links TRBV7-9 to TRBJ2-5; 9 nucleotides match TRBD1. V shed 5 bases and J 5 bases; nucleotides not matched to a gene: 12. CDR1 and CDR2 (germline): SEHNR, FQNEAQ (reference sequence). CDR3 length: 16 residues. CDR3 nucleotides: TGTGCCAGCAGCCCTCAATTAGGGACAGGGCAGGAGACCCAGTACTTC. This gives the protein CASSPQLGTGQETQYF.

This clone was detected only once. The CDR3 sequence is CASSLTPSGDTQYF. CDR3 bases: TGTGCCAGCAGCTTAACCCCGTCGGGAGATACGCAGTATTTT. The chain employs TRBV7-2 and TRBJ2-3; D is undetermined. Trimming shortened V by 2 bases and J by 5 bases, and 11 bases separated the two germline ends. CDR1 and CDR2 from the germline V gene are SGHTA and FQGNSA. The CDR3 consists of 14 residues.

This clone was detected a few times. V gene TRBV19 combines with J gene TRBJ2-2, with D hard to call. From germline, CDR1 is LNHDA and CDR2 SQIVND (reference sequence). The germline V and J ends were trimmed by 6 bases and 5 bases, with 7 bases remaining between them. This CDR3 has 12 amino acids. The CDR3 protein is CASRLRTGELFF. In DNA form, the CDR3 reads TGTGCCAGTAGGCTAAGGACCGGGGAGCTGTTTTTT. Using reference TRBV19 and TRBJ2-2 for the parts outside the CDR3, the full variable domain is DGGITQSPKYLFRKEGQNVTLSCEQNLNHDAMYWYRQDPGQGLRLIYYSQIVNDFQKGDIAEGYSVSREKKESFPLTVTSAQKNPTAFYLCASRLRTGELFFGEGSRLTVL.

The rearrangement uses TRBV6-1 and TRBJ1-5, with TRBD1 identical over 10 bases. The CDR3 is made up of 16 amino acids. V trimming: 4 bases; J trimming: 7 bases; junction bases outside the gene matches: 10. Germline CDR1 is MNHNS and CDR2 is SASEGT. CDR3 region: CASSANKGTGAQPQHF. In DNA, the CDR3 is TGTGCCAGCAGTGCAAACAAGGGGACAGGGGCCCAGCCCCAGCATTTT.

The chain links TRBV5-5 to TRBJ2-2; D call uncertain. Between the trimmed V and J ends, which lost 4 bases and 6 bases, there was a span of 7 bases. This CDR3 region has 12 residues. Germline loops: CDR1 SGHKS, CDR2 YYEKEE (reference sequence). As DNA, the CDR3 is TGTGCCAGCAGCCTAATGTCCGGGGAGCTGTTTTTT. Amino acid sequence: CASSLMSGELFF.

The J gene is TRBJ1-4, the V gene TRBV24-1, with D tentatively TRBD1 (5 bases). The CDR3 runs to 13 residues. Germline CDR1 and CDR2: KGHDR and SFDVKD. V was pared by 9 bases and J by 6 bases, with 13 bases between. The CDR3 is CATQKGSDEKLFF. As DNA, the CDR3 is TGTGCCACCCAGAAGGGGAGTGATGAAAAACTGTTTTTT.

V and J are TRBV29-1 and TRBJ2-7; 12 nucleotides align to TRBD1. Unmatched junction bases numbered 7, after V lost 2 bases and J lost 5 bases. The length of the CDR3 is 15 residues. In germline, CDR1 is SQVTM, CDR2 ANQGSEA. The CDR3 loop is CSVETGTGGLNEQYF. The DNA for the CDR3 is TGCAGCGTTGAAACCGGGACAGGGGGCTTGAACGAGCAGTACTTC.